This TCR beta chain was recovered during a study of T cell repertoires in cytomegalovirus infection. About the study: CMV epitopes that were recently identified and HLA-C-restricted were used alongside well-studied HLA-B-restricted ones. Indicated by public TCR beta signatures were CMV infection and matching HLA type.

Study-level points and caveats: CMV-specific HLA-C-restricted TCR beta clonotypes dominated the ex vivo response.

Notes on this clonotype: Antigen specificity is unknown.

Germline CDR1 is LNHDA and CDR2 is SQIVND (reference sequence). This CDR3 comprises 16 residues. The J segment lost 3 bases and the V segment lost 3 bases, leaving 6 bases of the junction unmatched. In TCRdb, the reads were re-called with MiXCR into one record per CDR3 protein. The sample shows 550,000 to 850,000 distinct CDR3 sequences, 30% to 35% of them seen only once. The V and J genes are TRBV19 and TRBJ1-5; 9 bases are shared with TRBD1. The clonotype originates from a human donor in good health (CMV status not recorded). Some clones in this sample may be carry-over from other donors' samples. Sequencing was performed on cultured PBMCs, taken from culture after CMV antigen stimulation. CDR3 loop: CASSIGTGKDNQPQHF. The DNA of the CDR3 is TGTGCCAGTAGTATCGGGACAGGGAAGGACAATCAGCCCCAGCATTTT.